This entry lists 9 T cell receptor beta chains sequenced from one sample in a study of cytotoxic CD8 clonotypes in ibrutinib-treated CLL. Sequenced by immunoSEQ multiplex PCR; TCRdb stores in-frame clones only, minus some. The sample includes hundreds of thousands of clones, roughly 85% seen only once; the top ten take about 6.3%. Material: PBMCs, obtained before ibrutinib treatment. Source of these receptors: a human donor with chronic lymphocytic leukemia.

CDR3 sequence reads: CASTPSGTGTGGYTF. Written as DNA, the CDR3 is TGTGCCAGCACACCCTCCGGGACAGGGACAGGTGGCTACACCTTC. The chain is built from TRBV6-5 and TRBJ1-2; 9 nucleotides align to TRBD1. CDR3 length equals 15 residues. Germline V gives CDR1 MNHEY, CDR2 SVGAGI. J was trimmed by 7 bases and V by 7 bases; bases with no gene match: 13.

This clone was seen just once. The chain uses TRBV18 and TRBJ1-5, with D tentatively TRBD1 (6 bases). The CDR3 sequence is 17 residues long. Germline CDR1 KGHSH, CDR2 LQKENI. The germline V and J ends were trimmed by 1 base and 0 bases, with 13 bases remaining between them. The chain's CDR3 is CASSPLSPGASNQPQHF. In nucleotides, the CDR3 is TGTGCCAGCTCACCACTTAGTCCGGGGGCTAGCAATCAGCCCCAGCATTTT.

The gene calls are TRBV29-1 and TRBJ1-1, with 7 positions matching TRBD1. CDR1 and CDR2 (germline): SQVTM, ANQGSEA. The V gene end was trimmed by 6 bases and the J gene end by 1 base; junction bases not matched to a gene: 8. The CDR3 is 14 residues long. The CDR3 sequence: CSVHLRGRNTEAFF. DNA for the CDR3: TGCAGCGTACACCTCAGGGGGAGGAACACTGAAGCTTTCTTT.

V and J are TRBV6-1 and TRBJ1-5, with D uncertain. The V end lost 2 bases, the J end lost 9 bases, and 11 bases lay between the germline ends. CDR3 length: 13 amino acids. CDR1 is MNHNS, CDR2 SASEGT, per germline. The CDR3 spells CASSENLYRPQHF. CDR3 coding DNA: TGTGCCAGCAGTGAAAATCTTTATAGGCCCCAGCATTTT.

The table lists this clone with a few counts. The chain links TRBV5-8 to TRBJ2-7; TRBD1 or TRBD2 may be the D gene (6 bases each). Germline V lookup: CDR1 SGHTS, CDR2 YDEGEE. V was pared by 7 bases and J by 6 bases, with 11 bases between. This CDR3 has 11 amino acids. The CDR3 DNA reads TGTGCCAGCTTCGGGGGCCCCGAGCAGTACTTC. Translation gives CASFGGPEQYF.

This chain uses TRBV25-1 with TRBJ2-7; 7 nucleotides match TRBD2. Germline V gives CDR1 MGHDK, CDR2 SYGVNS. V trimming: 3 bases; J trimming: 3 bases; junction bases outside the gene matches: 5. CDR3 length: 14 amino acids. For the CDR3, the DNA is TGTGCCAGCAGTGAGGGACTAATAGACTACGAGCAGTACTTC. This encodes CASSEGLIDYEQYF.

V is TRBV28 and J is TRBJ2-7, with TRBD2 as a possible D gene (6 bases). V lost 5 bases and J lost 4, with 18 bases in between. Per germline, CDR1 MDHEN and CDR2 SYDVKM. The CDR3 extends over 15 amino acids. Here the CDR3 DNA reads TGTGCCAGCAGTAAGAGACTAGTATTGAGGTACGAGCAGTACTTC. This sequence encodes CASSKRLVLRYEQYF. The variable domain in full, with the rest retrieved from reference TRBV28 and TRBJ2-7, is DVKVTQSSRYLVKRTGEKVFLECVQDMDHENMFWYRQDPGLGLRLIYFSYDVKMKEKGDIPEGYSVSREKKERFSLILESASTNQTSMYLCASSKRLVLRYEQYFGPGTRLTVT.

The chain recombines TRBV4-3 with TRBJ1-1; D not resolved. Per germline, CDR1 LGHNA and CDR2 YSLEER. The CDR3 consists of 13 residues. Trimming took 0 bases from V and 7 from J, leaving 9 bases between them. CDR3 in amino acids: CASSQDIRYEAFF. CDR3 in DNA: TGCGCCAGCAGCCAAGATATTAGGTATGAAGCTTTCTTT.

This chain joins TRBV2 and TRBJ1-5; 7 positions agree with TRBD1. The CDR3 consists of 20 residues. Germline assignment: CDR1 SNHLY and CDR2 FYNNEI. V shed 0 bases, J shed 2 bases, and the junction held 16 bases outside the gene matches. CDR3 in amino acids: CASSEALGQVRVIGNQPQHF. CDR3 sequence (DNA): TGTGCCAGCAGTGAAGCACTTGGACAGGTTAGAGTTATTGGCAATCAGCCCCAGCATTTT.